This TCR beta chain was sequenced during a study of blood T cell repertoires in COVID-19. For the study at large: Samples of COVID-19 (acute and convalescent) were obtained from the United States, Italy and Spain. In each case, the material was cDNA or gDNA derived from T cells, B-cell-depleted T cells, or PBMCs.

Authors' data handling: Estimation of nucleated cell counts was performed using reference gene primer amplification. Generated by immunoSEQ multiplex PCR, the TCRdb table keeps only in-frame clones and is missing some. For V, J and clone size, that table is used; D and trimming come from the DNA. The table lists about 490,000 clones, around 85% of them singletons, with about 3% in the top ten. Germline CDR1 and CDR2: MNHNY and SVGAGI (reference sequence). The CDR3 is made up of 15 amino acids. The junction had 6 bases not matched to a gene; V was cut back by 6 bases and J by 4 bases. The specimen sequenced was peripheral blood. The rearrangement links TRBV6-6 to TRBJ1-5; 10 bases map to TRBD1. The origin of this receptor is a human donor in a cohort sampled during active COVID-19. CDR3 loop: CASRVGTGDNQPQHF. The DNA for the CDR3 is TGTGCCAGCAGAGTTGGGACAGGGGATAATCAGCCCCAGCATTTT.